This T cell receptor beta chain appears in the sequencing data of a study of blood T cell repertoires in COVID-19. The overall study: The study drew acute and convalescent COVID-19 samples from the United States, Italy and Spain. PBMCs, B-cell-depleted T cells, or T cells were the source of the cDNA or gDNA that made up the material.

Original data processing: How many nucleated cells were present was estimated from reference gene primer amplification. Clones were read by immunoSEQ multiplex PCR, and TCRdb kept only the in-frame ones, dropping some. V and J calls and clone size are copied from that table; D and trimming were computed from the DNA. The sample lists approximately 220,000 clones; 80% to 90% were seen once. Germline-derived CDR1 and CDR2 are MDHEN and SYDVKM. V dropped 5 bases and J dropped 0; count of bases not matched to a gene: 6. This CDR3 has 17 residues. The V call is TRBV28, the J call TRBJ2-1; the match to TRBD2 covers 11 bases. The receptor was derived from a man aged 50 to 59 who had recovered from COVID-19. Material: peripheral blood. CDR3 in DNA: TGTGCCAGCAGTCCTCGAGGGACTAGCGGCTCCTACAATGAGCAGTTCTTC. Encoded protein: CASSPRGTSGSYNEQFF.